The TCR beta chain described here comes from a study of T cell repertoires in cytomegalovirus infection. On the study more broadly: Selection of CMV epitopes for the study included recently identified HLA-C-restricted and well-studied HLA-B-restricted ones. Both a matching HLA type and CMV infection were indicated by public TCR beta signatures.

General study findings and limits: CMV-specific TCR beta clonotypes restricted by HLA-C were the ones dominating the ex vivo response.

The germline V gene encodes CDR1 LGHNA and CDR2 YSLEER. V shed 4 bases and J shed 0 bases, with 6 bases lying between them. The CDR3 consists of 13 residues. This clonotype occurred a few times. Antigen: not known. MiXCR, run by TCRdb on the reads, gives a single entry per CDR3 protein. Among around 78,000 distinct CDR3 sequences listed, approximately 24% were seen once. The chain carries TRBV4-3 and TRBJ1-1, with unresolved D. This sample comprised CD8+ T cells from cultured PBMCs, obtained from culture after CMV antigen stimulation. The clonotype comes from a human donor in good health (CMV status not recorded). Some clones in this sample may be carry-over from other donors' samples. This CDR3 is CASSPVMNTEAFF. The DNA of the CDR3 is TGCGCCAGCAGCCCTGTTATGAACACTGAAGCTTTCTTT.